The TCR beta chain described here comes from a study of blood T cells in healthy people across ages. Worth noting for this clonotype: Its antigen is currently unknown.

The CDR3 has 14 amino acids. CDR1 MNHEY and CDR2 SVGEGT come from the germline V gene. V lost 7 bases to trimming and J lost 2 bases, with 15 bases between them. Study results and limitations: Calculation of diversity from one million T cells yielded estimates considered to be underestimates.

Primed by a sample-barcoded 5' primer and a J-beta primer mix, a second PCR proceeded for roughly 6 to 12 cycles. Every sample produced at least 2.5 million CDR3-containing paired-end reads. TCRdb called the 5' RACE reads again in MiXCR, with one record for every CDR3 protein. The sample records roughly 930,000 distinct CDR3 sequences, about 48% being singletons. The sequencing sample was made of blood. V is TRBV6-2 or TRBV6-3 and J is TRBJ2-7; D is unclear. The clonotype comes from a man aged 25 to 40 in good health. DNA of the CDR3: TGTGCCAGCATAGAACCCCGGGCGCCCTACGAGCAGTACTTC. Translating gives CASIEPRAPYEQYF.